Included here is one T cell receptor (beta chain) sequence, with context. This sample was included in a study of human T cells and chemical hapten exposure. The CDR3 has 12 amino acids. Germline V gives CDR1 DFQATT, CDR2 SNEGSKA (reference sequence). Trimming took 7 bases from V and 0 from J, leaving 9 bases between them. The template was total RNA from unfractionated whole blood. Individual cDNA molecules (in the library) carried attached unique molecular identifiers. TCRdb passed the 5' RACE reads through MiXCR, listing each CDR3 protein once. The data hold roughly 82,000 distinct CDR3 sequences, with around 15% observed a single time.

This receptor was identified in a female donor in good health. J is TRBJ1-1 and V is TRBV20-1; D ambiguous. This CDR3 reads CSVDSVNTEAFF. CDR3 DNA sequence: TGCAGTGTCGACTCCGTGAACACTGAAGCTTTCTTT.